This T cell receptor (beta chain) appears in the sequencing data of a study of blood T cell repertoires in COVID-19. Study background: COVID-19 samples from acute and convalescent phases originated in the United States, Italy and Spain. PBMCs, B-cell-depleted T cells, or T cells provided the cDNA or gDNA that made up the material.

Study processing details: Nucleated cell counts were estimated from reference gene primer amplification. This table comes from immunoSEQ multiplex PCR, and its TCRdb copy is limited to in-frame clones, with some not included. D and trimming come from the DNA, and the V and J calls and clone size come from that table. The table includes approximately 150,000 clones, 84% detected once. The CDR3 spans 14 residues. Trimming took off 0 bases at V and 2 bases at J, with 5 bases between the two ends. CDR1 SGHRS and CDR2 YFSETQ come from the germline V gene. This clone showed up just a few times. This chain uses TRBV5-1 with TRBJ1-4, with D hard to call. The sequenced sample consisted of peripheral blood. This TCR was sampled from a woman between 50 and 59 years old in a cohort sampled during active or convalescent COVID-19. The CDR3 sequence: CASSLDSTNEKLFF. The DNA of the CDR3 is TGCGCCAGCAGCTTGGACAGCACTAATGAAAAACTGTTTTTT.